This T cell receptor (beta chain) was profiled in a study of blood T cell repertoires in COVID-19. At the level of the study: Both acute and convalescent COVID-19 samples were obtained from the United States, Italy and Spain. From T cells, B-cell-depleted T cells, or PBMCs came the material, which was cDNA or gDNA.

Original methodology: Amplification of reference gene primers was used by the study to estimate nucleated cell counts. Measured with immunoSEQ multiplex PCR; TCRdb has only the in-frame clones, and not every one. For V, J and clone size, that table is used; D and trimming come from the DNA. This table has roughly 230,000 clones, around nine tenths appearing once. This clone was seen a single time. Germline trimming cut 5 bases from V and 5 bases from J; bases unmatched to any gene: 8. The CDR3 extends over 14 amino acids. Germline lookup yields CDR1 LNHDA and CDR2 SQIVND (reference sequence). The sample comprised PBMCs or T cells enriched from blood (not recorded which). The receptor's source is a woman aged 25 to 39 with acute COVID-19. The rearrangement uses TRBV19 and TRBJ2-5; 7 bases line up with TRBD1. This CDR3 is CASSVHGTVETQYF. DNA of the CDR3: TGTGCCAGTAGTGTCCACGGGACAGTTGAGACCCAGTACTTC.